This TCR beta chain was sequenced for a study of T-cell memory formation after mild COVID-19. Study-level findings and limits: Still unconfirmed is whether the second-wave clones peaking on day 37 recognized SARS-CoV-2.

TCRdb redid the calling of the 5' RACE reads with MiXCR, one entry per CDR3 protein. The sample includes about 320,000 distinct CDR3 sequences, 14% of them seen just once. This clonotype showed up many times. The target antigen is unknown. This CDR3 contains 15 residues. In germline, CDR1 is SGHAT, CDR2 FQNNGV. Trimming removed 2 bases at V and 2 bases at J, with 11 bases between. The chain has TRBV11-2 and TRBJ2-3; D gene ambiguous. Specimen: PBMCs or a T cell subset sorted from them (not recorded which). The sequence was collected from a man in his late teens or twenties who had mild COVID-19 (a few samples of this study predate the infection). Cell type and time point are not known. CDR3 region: CASSLIGRYTDTQYF. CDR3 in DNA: TGTGCCAGCAGCTTAATAGGACGGTACACAGATACGCAGTATTTT.